This TCR beta chain was sequenced in a study of T cell responses to AZD1222 COVID-19 vaccine. Sequencing used immunoSEQ multiplex PCR; TCRdb keeps in-frame clones, though not all of them. The table records around 120,000 clones, more than 85% of them present only once. The sequenced sample was peripheral blood, obtained on day 0 of AZD1222 vaccination. The TCR comes from an adult in good health.

The CDR3 region is CASSFGLNEKLFF. For the CDR3, the DNA is TGTGCCAGCAGCTTCGGGCTTAATGAAAAACTGTTTTTT. The V call is TRBV7-2, the J call TRBJ1-4; D remains ambiguous. CDR3 length: 13 amino acids. Germline CDR1 SGHTA, CDR2 FQGNSA. V was pared by 3 bases and J by 4 bases, with 6 bases between.